Shown below are 17 T cell receptor beta chains from a single sample sequenced in a study of regulatory T cells in long-lasting Graves disease. As for time point: persistent/refractory GD, antithyroid drugs over 5 years with positive TRAb. Extracted RNA from PBMCs served as the source of the TCR library. The TCR beta library used iRepertoire HTBI primers with Arm-PCR amplification of CDR3. Each CDR3 protein gets one entry after TCRdb re-called the multiplex PCR reads with MiXCR. The table has under 450,000 distinct CDR3 sequences, 23% seen once. The specimen comprised peripheral blood mononuclear cells (PBMCs), sampled when the disease was refractory, from a patient treated with antithyroid drugs. These receptor sequences come from a female donor with Graves disease.

This clonotype was seen at least ten times. V is TRBV28 and J is TRBJ2-5, with 8 bases identical to TRBD1. Germline assignment: CDR1 MDHEN and CDR2 SYDVKM. J lost 5 bases, V lost 6 bases, and 8 bases had no gene match. The CDR3 totals 14 residues. CDR3 amino acids: CASRLTGGWETQYF. The CDR3 region has the DNA TGTGCCAGCAGGCTAACAGGGGGTTGGGAGACCCAGTACTTC.

The chain carries TRBV7-2 and TRBJ2-2, with D tentatively TRBD1 (6 bases). The germline gives CDR1 SGHTA, CDR2 FQGNSA. The CDR3 loop spans 16 amino acids. V shed 3 bases and J shed 3 bases, with 14 bases lying between them. The CDR3 loop is CASSFIGGTDTGELFF. The CDR3, as DNA: TGTGCCAGCAGCTTTATAGGGGGTACCGACACCGGGGAGCTGTTTTTT.

This clonotype appeared a few times. The chain couples TRBV10-3 to TRBJ1-6, with D tentatively TRBD1 (6 bases). The CDR3 totals 15 residues. The germline CDR1 and CDR2 sequences are ENHRY and SYGVKD. Trimming left V 2 bases short and J 5 bases short, with 10 bases between. This CDR3 reads CAISERGADNSPLHF. In nucleotides, the CDR3 is TGTGCCATCAGTGAGAGGGGGGCCGATAATTCACCCCTCCACTTT.

The sample holds a few counts of this clonotype. V usage is TRBV15 and J usage is TRBJ1-1; TRBD1 matches at 7 bases. Germline trimming cut 2 bases from V and 1 base from J; bases unmatched to any gene: 7. This CDR3 is built from 16 residues. Germline CDR1 is LNHNV and CDR2 is YYDKDF (reference sequence). CDR3 sequence reads: CATSRIQGVGNTEAFF. The CDR3, as DNA: TGTGCCACCAGCAGAATCCAGGGGGTCGGGAACACTGAAGCTTTCTTT. The complete variable domain, with remaining parts taken from reference TRBV15 and TRBJ1-1, reads DAMVIQNPRYQVTQFGKPVTLSCSQTLNHNVMYWYQQKSSQAPKLLFHYYDKDFNNEADTPDNFQSRRPNTSFCFLDIRSPGLGDTAMYLCATSRIQGVGNTEAFFGQGTRLTVV.

A word on this clonotype: Being one base from a much bigger clone, this may be a read error. The J gene is TRBJ2-4, the V gene TRBV7-8; 10 bases map to TRBD2. This CDR3 has 16 residues. Trimming cost V 7 bases and J 2 bases; bases outside gene matches: 8. Per germline, CDR1 SGHVS and CDR2 FQNEAQ. DNA for the CDR3: TGTGCCAGCAACCGAGCGGGAGGGCTGACCAAAAACATTCAGTACTTC. Protein: CASNRAGGLTKNIQYF.

This clonotype was picked up many times. The chain links TRBV27 to TRBJ1-4; unclear D gene. V was trimmed by 3 bases and J by 8 bases, leaving 13 bases between them. The length of the CDR3 is 14 residues. CDR1 is MNHEY, CDR2 SMNVEV, per germline (reference sequence). The CDR3 is CASSFRGHDEKLFF. CDR3 bases: TGTGCCAGCAGTTTCCGTGGGCATGACGAAAAACTGTTTTTT.

This clonotype was found many times. This chain connects TRBV28 to TRBJ2-7, with 7 bases aligning to TRBD1. There are 16 residues in the CDR3. CDR1 MDHEN and CDR2 SYDVKM come from the germline V gene. The V segment lost 5 bases and the J segment 2 bases; nucleotides outside the gene matches: 12. The CDR3 DNA reads TGTGCCAGCAGTCTAATCACAGGGGACGACGCCTACGAGCAGTACTTC. Translation: CASSLITGDDAYEQYF.

This clonotype occurred many times. The chain uses TRBV6-1 and TRBJ2-7, with D hard to call. V gave up 5 bases and J gave up 4 bases, with 21 bases separating them. The CDR3 has 16 residues. Per germline, CDR1 MNHNS and CDR2 SASEGT. Written as DNA, the CDR3 is TGTGCCAGCAGTCTGCAACGAAATCTTTTAGGTTACGAGCAGTACTTC. Amino acid sequence: CASSLQRNLLGYEQYF.

The chain has TRBV28 and TRBJ2-5; TRBD1 aligns across 7 bases. The trim removed 6 bases at V and 11 bases at J, leaving 15 bases unmatched. CDR1 and CDR2 (germline): MDHEN, SYDVKM. This CDR3 is 14 amino acids long. The CDR3 nucleotides read TGTGCCAGCAGCCCGTCCGGGACAGCCTACGGGCAGTACTTC. This translates into CASSPSGTAYGQYF.

This clonotype has just a few counts. V usage is TRBV20-1 and J usage is TRBJ2-7; 9 bases are a match to TRBD2. The CDR3 runs 13 residues. Trimming at V came to 3 bases and at J to 3 bases, leaving 3 bases not matched to a gene. The germline V gene has CDR1 DFQATT and CDR2 SNEGSKA (reference sequence). CDR3 nucleotides: TGCAGTGCTAGCGTACTAGCGGGCTACGAGCAGTACTTC. Its translation: CSASVLAGYEQYF.

This clonotype showed up just a few times. The chain uses TRBV5-5 and TRBJ1-4; D perhaps matches TRBD1 (5 bases). Trimming pared 5 bases from V and 0 bases from J, leaving 20 bases between. The CDR3 is 18 amino acids. CDR1 and CDR2 from the germline V gene are SGHKS and YYEKEE (reference sequence). In nucleotides, the CDR3 is TGTGCCAGCAGTCCTCGTTACAGGCCGATGCCAACTAATGAAAAACTGTTTTTT. Translation: CASSPRYRPMPTNEKLFF.

The J gene is TRBJ2-7, the V gene TRBV25-1; D perhaps matches TRBD1 (5 bases). The CDR3 has 14 residues. V was shortened by 10 bases and J by 4 bases, with 20 bases between the two germline ends. The V gene's germline CDR1 is MGHDK and CDR2 SYGVNS. The CDR3 loop reads CATRQGRPSYEQYF. The CDR3 nucleotides read TGTGCCACACGGCAGGGCAGGCCCTCTTACGAGCAGTACTTC.

The rearrangement joins TRBV10-3 to TRBJ1-5; D remains unclear. CDR1 is ENHRY, CDR2 SYGVKD, per germline. The CDR3 has 14 amino acids. Trimming left V 6 bases short and J 0 bases short, with 9 bases between. The CDR3 spells CAISRDNSNQPQHF. CDR3 bases: TGTGCCATCAGCAGAGATAATAGCAATCAGCCCCAGCATTTT.

CDR3 sequence (DNA): TGTGCCAGCAATGAGGGCGGGAGTGGCACCGGGGAGCTGTTTTTT. Translation: CASNEGGSGTGELFF. The rearrangement uses TRBV6-1 and TRBJ2-2, with 7 bases matching TRBD2. The length of the CDR3 is 15 residues. The germline V gene has CDR1 MNHNS and CDR2 SASEGT. J was trimmed by 4 bases and V by 7 bases; bases with no gene match: 9.

The chain has TRBV5-1 and TRBJ2-1; 10 nucleotides line up with TRBD2. CDR3 length equals 20 residues. CDR1 SGHRS and CDR2 YFSETQ come from the germline V gene. The trim removed 4 bases at V and 8 bases at J, leaving 24 bases unmatched. The DNA of the CDR3 is TGCGCCAGCAGCCCTTGGACTAGCGGAGCATCCACGAACCGTCACGATGAGCAGTTCTTC. It is translated as CASSPWTSGASTNRHDEQFF.

This clonotype was counted many times. V and J are TRBV29-1 and TRBJ1-2, with D possibly being TRBD1 (5 bases). This CDR3 has 13 residues. CDR1 and CDR2 (germline): SQVTM, ANQGSEA. V dropped 4 bases and J dropped 4 bases, with 13 bases sitting between them. CDR3 bases: TGCAGCGTTGCACCCCAGGGAAGCTATGGCTACACCTTC. It translates to CSVAPQGSYGYTF.

The V and J genes are TRBV5-4 and TRBJ1-2; 10 positions match TRBD1. The ends lost 2 bases at V and 5 bases at J; junction bases unmatched: 9. Germline loops: CDR1 SGHNT, CDR2 YYREEE (reference sequence). This CDR3 has 16 residues. The CDR3 sequence is CASSFSRQGARYGYTF. The CDR3 bases are TGTGCCAGCAGCTTTTCAAGACAGGGGGCGCGTTATGGCTACACCTTC.